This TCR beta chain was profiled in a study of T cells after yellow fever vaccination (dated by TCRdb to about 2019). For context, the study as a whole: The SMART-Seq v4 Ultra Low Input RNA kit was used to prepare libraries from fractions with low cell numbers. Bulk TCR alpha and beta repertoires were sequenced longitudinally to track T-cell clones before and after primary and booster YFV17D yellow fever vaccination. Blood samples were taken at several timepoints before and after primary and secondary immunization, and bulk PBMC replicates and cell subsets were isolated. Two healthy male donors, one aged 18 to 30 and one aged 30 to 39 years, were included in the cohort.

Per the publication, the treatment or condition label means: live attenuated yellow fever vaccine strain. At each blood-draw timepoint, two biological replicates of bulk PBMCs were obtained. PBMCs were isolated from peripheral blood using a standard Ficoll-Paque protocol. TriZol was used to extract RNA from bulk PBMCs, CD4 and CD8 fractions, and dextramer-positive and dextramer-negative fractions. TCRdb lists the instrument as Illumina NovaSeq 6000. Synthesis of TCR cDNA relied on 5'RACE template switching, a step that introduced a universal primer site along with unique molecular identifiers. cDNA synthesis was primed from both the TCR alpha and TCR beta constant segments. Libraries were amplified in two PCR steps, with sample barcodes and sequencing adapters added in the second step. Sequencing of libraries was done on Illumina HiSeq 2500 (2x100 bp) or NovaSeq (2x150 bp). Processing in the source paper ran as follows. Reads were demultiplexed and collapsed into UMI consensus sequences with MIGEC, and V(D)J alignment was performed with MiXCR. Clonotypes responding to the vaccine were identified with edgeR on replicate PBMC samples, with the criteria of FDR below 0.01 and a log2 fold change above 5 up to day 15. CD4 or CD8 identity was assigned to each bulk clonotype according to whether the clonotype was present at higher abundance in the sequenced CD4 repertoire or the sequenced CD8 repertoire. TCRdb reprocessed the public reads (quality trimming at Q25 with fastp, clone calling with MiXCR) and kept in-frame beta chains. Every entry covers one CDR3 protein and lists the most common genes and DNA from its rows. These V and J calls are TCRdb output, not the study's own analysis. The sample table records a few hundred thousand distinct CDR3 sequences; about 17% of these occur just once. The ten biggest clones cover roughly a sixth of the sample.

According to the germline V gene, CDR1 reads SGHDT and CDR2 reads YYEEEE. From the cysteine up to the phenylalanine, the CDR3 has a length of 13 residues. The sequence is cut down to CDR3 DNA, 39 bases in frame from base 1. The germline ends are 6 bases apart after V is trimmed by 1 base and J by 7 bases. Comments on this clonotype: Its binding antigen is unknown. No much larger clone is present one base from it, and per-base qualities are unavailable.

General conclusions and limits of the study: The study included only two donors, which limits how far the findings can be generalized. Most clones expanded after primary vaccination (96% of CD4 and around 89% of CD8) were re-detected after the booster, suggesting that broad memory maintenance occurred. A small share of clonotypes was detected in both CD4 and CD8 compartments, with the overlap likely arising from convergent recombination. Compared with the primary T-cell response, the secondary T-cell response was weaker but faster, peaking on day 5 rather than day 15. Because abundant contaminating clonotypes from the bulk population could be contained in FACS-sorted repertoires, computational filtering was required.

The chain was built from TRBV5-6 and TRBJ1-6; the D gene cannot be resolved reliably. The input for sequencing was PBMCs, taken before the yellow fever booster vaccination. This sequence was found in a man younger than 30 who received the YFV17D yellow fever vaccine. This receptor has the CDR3 CASSLQANSPLHF. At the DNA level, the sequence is TGTGCCAGCAGCTTGCAGGCGAATTCACCCCTCCACTTT. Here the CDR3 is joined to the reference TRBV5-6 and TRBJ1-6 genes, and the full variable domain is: DAGVTQSPTHLIKTRGQQVTLRCSPKSGHDTVSWYQQALGQGPQFIFQYYEEEERQRGNFPDRFSGHQFPNYSSELNVNALLLGDSALYLCASSLQANSPLHFGNGTRLTVT.